This section outlines one T cell receptor beta chain sequence together with its context. No cognate antigen has been identified for it. No qualities accompany the bases; no much larger clone lies one base away. The Immunoverse kit was used to build TCR libraries from 400 ng RNA, with molecular barcoded adaptors covering alpha/delta and beta/gamma chains. The same RNA used for transcriptome sequencing was used for TCR library preparation. An Illumina HiSeq 4000 with 2 x 150 cycles was used to sequence the TCR libraries. The authors' analysis ran thus. TCR reads were aligned to human V, D, J and C references and assembled into CDR3 clonotypes with MiXCR, including quality filtering and error correction. Clonotype counts and gene usage diversity were analyzed with the tcR package in R. Raw mapping reads were checked after the RNA-seq reads had been mapped by STAR aligner version 2.5.3a onto the human GRCh37 genome. To test how sequencing depth affects detected clonotypes, IR-seq fastq files were randomly downsampled with Seqtk 1.3. The public reads were quality trimmed at Q25 with fastp and then assembled into clones with MiXCR by TCRdb, keeping productive beta chains. Rows are unified per CDR3 protein, each entry keeping the most common DNA and genes. TCRdb assigned the V and J calls; the authors' analysis was not used. This sample lists some 15,000 distinct CDR3 sequences; 20% were detected once. About 84% of the sample is in the top ten clones.

The data stem from a study of read filtering for tumor transcriptome and immune sequencing (TCRdb year 2020). In terms of the full investigation: The cohort was composed of some 17 male and 11 to 15 female patients, with a mean age of roughly 70 years and an age range of roughly 40 to 85. Whole-transcriptome libraries were prepared with the TruSeq RNA Access Library Prep Kit after DNase treatment. One main goal was a read-filtering strategy for immune repertoire data, in particular deciding whether clonotypes backed by only one read should be removed. TCR-region mapped reads per sample ranged from about 3.5 to 11 million with IR-seq versus only roughly 75 to 1273 with RNA-seq. Under revised international staging, roughly eight patients fell into R-ISS I, approximately 15 into R-ISS II and more than five into R-ISS III. Using the same bone marrow samples, the study compared TCR repertoires obtained by targeted immune repertoire sequencing with those obtained by bulk whole-transcriptome sequencing. The full study reports these points: In IR-seq, 80% to 85% of clonotypes but 3% to 4% of total reads were represented by single-read clonotypes, whereas in RNA-seq, 74.6% of clonotypes and approximately 44% of reads were represented by single-read clonotypes. IR-seq captured clonotypes at much higher depth and more reliably than RNA-seq, and smaller IR-seq throughput sufficed to identify most shared clonotypes. When single-read clonotypes were removed, the proportions of shared clonotypes in IR-seq and RNA-seq correlated more strongly. The sorted CD138-negative fraction was not purified T cells but a mixed bone marrow immune population.

The V end gives up 5 bases and the J end 7 bases, leaving 6 bases in the junction not matched to a gene. The germline V gene sets CDR1 to SGHTA and CDR2 to FQGNSA. The CDR3 has 14 amino acids, counting the end cysteine and phenylalanine. Only the CDR3 DNA is retained, 42 bases long and in frame from the first base. Each patient had bone marrow sampled at the time of active disease. Ficoll-Hypaque density gradient centrifugation was used to isolate bone marrow mononuclear cells. Myeloma plasma cells were removed and CD138-negative cells were collected by negative selection after labeling with CD138 magnetic microbeads on a MACS separator. Flow cytometry with CD138 antibodies on an Attune NxT was used to check how pure the isolated cells were. TRIzol reagent was used to extract total RNA, which was then quantified with a NanoDrop spectrophotometer. For each patient, the CD138-negative bone marrow sample underwent paired RNA-seq and IR-seq.

The sequenced sample consisted of a population of CD138-negative cells sorted from bone marrow. The cell subset or site label here, explained by the study, means: bone marrow mononuclear cells depleted of CD138+ plasma/myeloma cells by negative magnetic selection. This sequence was found in a donor at least 40 years old with multiple myeloma. The chain is encoded by TRBV7-2 joined to TRBJ2-2; TRBD2 fits 8 bases in the junction. The DNA sequence is TGTGCCAGCAGCCGGGGGGGTGACTTCGGGGAGCTGTTTTTT. Its protein is CASSRGGDFGELFF.